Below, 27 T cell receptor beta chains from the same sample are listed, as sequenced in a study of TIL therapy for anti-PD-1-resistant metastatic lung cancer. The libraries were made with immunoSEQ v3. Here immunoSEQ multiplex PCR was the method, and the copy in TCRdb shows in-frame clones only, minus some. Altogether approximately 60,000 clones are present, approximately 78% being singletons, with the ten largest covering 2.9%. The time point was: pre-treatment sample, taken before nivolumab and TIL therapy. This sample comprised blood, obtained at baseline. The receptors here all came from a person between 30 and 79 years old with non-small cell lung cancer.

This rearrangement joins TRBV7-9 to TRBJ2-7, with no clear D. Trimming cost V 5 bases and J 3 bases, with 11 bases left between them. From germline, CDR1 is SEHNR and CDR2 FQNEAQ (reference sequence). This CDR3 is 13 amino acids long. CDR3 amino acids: CASSKRGSYEQYF. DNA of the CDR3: TGTGCCAGCAGCAAAAGAGGTAGCTACGAGCAGTACTTC.

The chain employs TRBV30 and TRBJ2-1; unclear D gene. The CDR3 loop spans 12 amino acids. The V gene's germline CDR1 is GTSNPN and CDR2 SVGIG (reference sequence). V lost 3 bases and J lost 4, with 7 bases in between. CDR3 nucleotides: TGTGCCTGGAGATTACAGTACAATGAGCAGTTCTTC. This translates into CAWRLQYNEQFF.

The CDR3 nucleotides are TGTGCCAGCAGATACAGCGGGAGCACAGATTTGGTATCAGATACGCAGTATTTT. It encodes CASRYSGSTDLVSDTQYF. The chain recombines TRBV5-4 with TRBJ2-3; TRBD2 matches at 8 bases. The CDR3 spans 18 residues. Germline values: CDR1 SGHNT, CDR2 YYREEE (reference sequence). V lost 5 bases and J lost 4; bases outside the gene matches: 18.

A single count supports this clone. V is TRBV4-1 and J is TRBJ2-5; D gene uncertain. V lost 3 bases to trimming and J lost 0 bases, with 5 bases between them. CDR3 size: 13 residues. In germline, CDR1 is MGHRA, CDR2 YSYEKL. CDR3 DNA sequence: TGCGCCAGCAGCCAGAGATACCAAGAGACCCAGTACTTC. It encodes CASSQRYQETQYF.

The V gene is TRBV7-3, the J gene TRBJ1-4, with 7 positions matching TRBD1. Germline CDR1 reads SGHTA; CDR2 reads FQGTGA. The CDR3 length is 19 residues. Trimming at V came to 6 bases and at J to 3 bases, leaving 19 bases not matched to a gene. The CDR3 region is CASSQYPVEGATANEKLFF. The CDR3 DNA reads TGTGCCAGCAGTCAATATCCGGTAGAGGGGGCGACAGCTAATGAAAAACTGTTTTTT. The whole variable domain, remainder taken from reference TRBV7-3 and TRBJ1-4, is GAGVSQTPSNKVTEKGKYVELRCDPISGHTALYWYRQSLGQGPEFLIYFQGTGAADDSGLPNDRFFAVRPEGSVSTLKIQRTERGDSAVYLCASSQYPVEGATANEKLFFGSGTQLSVL.

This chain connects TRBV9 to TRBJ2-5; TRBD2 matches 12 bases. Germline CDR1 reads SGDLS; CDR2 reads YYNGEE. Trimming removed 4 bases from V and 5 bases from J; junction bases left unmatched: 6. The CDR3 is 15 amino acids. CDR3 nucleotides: TGTGCCAGCAGCCTGGGACTAGCGGGCGGGGAGACCCAGTACTTC. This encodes CASSLGLAGGETQYF.

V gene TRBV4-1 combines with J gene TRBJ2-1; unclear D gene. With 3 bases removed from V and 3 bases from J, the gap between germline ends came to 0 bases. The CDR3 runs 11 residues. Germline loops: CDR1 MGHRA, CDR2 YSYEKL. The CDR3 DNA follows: TGCGCCAGCAGCCACTACAATGAGCAGTTCTTC. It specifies CASSHYNEQFF.

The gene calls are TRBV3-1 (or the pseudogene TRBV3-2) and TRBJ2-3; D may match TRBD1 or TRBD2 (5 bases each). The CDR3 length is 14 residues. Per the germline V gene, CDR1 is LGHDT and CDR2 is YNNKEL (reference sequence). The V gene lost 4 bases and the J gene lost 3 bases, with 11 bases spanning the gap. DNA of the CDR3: TGTGCCAGCAGCCCGACCGAGGGGACAGATACGCAGTATTTT. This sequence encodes CASSPTEGTDTQYF.

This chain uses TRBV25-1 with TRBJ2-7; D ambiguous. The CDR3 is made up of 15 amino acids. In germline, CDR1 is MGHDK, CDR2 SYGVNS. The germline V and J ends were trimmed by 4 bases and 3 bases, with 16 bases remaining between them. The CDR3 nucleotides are TGTGCCAGCAGTGCCTGGAACGCCCCAAGCTACGAGCAGTACTTC. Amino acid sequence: CASSAWNAPSYEQYF.

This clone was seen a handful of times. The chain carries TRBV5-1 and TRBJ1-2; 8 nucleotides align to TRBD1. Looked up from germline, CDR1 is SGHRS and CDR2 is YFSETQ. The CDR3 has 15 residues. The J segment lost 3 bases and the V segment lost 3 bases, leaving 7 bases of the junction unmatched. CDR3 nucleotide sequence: TGCGCCAGCAGCTCCACCGACAGGGGAGACTATGGCTACACCTTC. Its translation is CASSSTDRGDYGYTF.

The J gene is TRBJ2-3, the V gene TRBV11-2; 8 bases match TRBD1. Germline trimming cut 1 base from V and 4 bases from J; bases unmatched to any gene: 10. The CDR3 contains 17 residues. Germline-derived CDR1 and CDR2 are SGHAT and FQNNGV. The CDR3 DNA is TGTGCCAGCAGCTTAGGACAGGGGAGAAGGGTGCCAGATACGCAGTATTTT. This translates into CASSLGQGRRVPDTQYF. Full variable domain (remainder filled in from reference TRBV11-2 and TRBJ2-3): EAGVAQSPRYKIIEKRQSVAFWCNPISGHATLYWYQQILGQGPKLLIQFQNNGVVDDSQLPKDRFSAERLKGVDSTLKIQPAKLEDSAVYLCASSLGQGRRVPDTQYFGPGTRLTVL.

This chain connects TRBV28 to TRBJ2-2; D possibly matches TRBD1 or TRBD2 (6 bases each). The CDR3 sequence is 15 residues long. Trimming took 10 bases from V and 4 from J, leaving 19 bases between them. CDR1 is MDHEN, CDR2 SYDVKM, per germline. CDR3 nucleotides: TGTGCCACCTTTGAGGGGGGCGCAGGCACCGGGGAGCTGTTTTTT. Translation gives CATFEGGAGTGELFF.

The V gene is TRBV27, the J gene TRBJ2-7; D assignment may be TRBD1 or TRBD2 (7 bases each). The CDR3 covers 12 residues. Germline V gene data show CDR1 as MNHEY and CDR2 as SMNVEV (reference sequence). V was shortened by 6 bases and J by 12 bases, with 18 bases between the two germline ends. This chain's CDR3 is CASSPTRGGLYF. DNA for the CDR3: TGTGCCAGCAGCCCAACCAGGGGGGGCTTGTACTTC.

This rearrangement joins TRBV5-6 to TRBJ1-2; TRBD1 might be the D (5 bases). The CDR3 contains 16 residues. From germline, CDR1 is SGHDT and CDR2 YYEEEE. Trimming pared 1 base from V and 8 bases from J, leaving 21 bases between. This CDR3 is CASSLTVIGVGEGYTF. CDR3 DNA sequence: TGTGCCAGCAGCTTGACGGTCATAGGGGTCGGGGAAGGCTACACCTTC.

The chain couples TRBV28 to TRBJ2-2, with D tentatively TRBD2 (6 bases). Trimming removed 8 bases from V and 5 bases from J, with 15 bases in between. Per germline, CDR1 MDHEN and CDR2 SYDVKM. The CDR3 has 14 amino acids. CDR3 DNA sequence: TGTGCCAGCTGCGACCCCGGGAGAACCGGGGAGCTGTTTTTT. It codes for CASCDPGRTGELFF.

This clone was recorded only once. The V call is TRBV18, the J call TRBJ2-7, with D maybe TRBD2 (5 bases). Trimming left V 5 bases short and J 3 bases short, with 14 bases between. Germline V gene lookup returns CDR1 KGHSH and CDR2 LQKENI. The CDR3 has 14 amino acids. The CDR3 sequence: CASSTRTGNYEQYF. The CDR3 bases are TGTGCCAGCTCAACCCGGACTGGGAACTACGAGCAGTACTTC. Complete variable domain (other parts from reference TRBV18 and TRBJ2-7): NAGVMQNPRHLVRRRGQEARLRCSPMKGHSHVYWYRQLPEEGLKFMVYLQKENIIDESGMPKERFSAEFPKEGPSILRIQQVVRGDSAAYFCASSTRTGNYEQYFGPGTRLTVT.

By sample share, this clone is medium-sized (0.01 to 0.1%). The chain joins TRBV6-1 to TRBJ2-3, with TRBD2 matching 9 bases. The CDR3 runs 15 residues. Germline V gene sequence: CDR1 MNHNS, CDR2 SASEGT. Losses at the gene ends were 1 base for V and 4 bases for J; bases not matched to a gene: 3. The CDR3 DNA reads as TGTGCCAGCAGTGAAGGCGGGAGGGTAGCAGATACGCAGTATTTT. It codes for CASSEGGRVADTQYF.

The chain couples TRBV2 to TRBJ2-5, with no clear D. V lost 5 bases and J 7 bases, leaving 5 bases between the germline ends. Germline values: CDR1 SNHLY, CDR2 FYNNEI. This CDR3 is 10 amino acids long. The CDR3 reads CASSTATQYF. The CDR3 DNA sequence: TGTGCCAGCAGTACAGCGACCCAGTACTTC.

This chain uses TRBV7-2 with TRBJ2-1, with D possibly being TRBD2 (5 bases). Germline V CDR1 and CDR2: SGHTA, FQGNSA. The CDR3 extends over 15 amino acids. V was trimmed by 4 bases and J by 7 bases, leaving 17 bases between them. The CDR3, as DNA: TGTGCCAGCAGCTCAACGTTTGACCCGGGGAATGAGCAGTTCTTC. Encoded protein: CASSSTFDPGNEQFF.

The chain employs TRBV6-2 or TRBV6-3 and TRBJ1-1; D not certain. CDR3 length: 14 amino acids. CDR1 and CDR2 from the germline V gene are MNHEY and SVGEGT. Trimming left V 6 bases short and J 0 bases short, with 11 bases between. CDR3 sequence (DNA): TGTGCCAGCAGCTTAAGCAGCATGAACACTGAAGCTTTCTTT. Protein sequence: CASSLSSMNTEAFF.

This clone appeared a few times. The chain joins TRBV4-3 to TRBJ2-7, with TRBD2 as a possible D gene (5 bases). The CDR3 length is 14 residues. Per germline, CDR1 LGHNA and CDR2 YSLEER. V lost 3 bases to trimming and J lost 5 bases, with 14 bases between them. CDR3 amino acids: CASSQRAGVNEQYF. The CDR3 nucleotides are TGCGCCAGCAGCCAGCGTGCCGGGGTCAACGAGCAGTACTTC.

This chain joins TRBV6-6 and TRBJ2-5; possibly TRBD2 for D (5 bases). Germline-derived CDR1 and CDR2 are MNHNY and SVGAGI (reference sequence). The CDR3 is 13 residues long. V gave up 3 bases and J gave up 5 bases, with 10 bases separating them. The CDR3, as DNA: TGTGCCAGCAGTTATGAGGGTGTGGAGACCCAGTACTTC. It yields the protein CASSYEGVETQYF.

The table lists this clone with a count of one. CDR3 sequence (DNA): TGTGCCAGTAGTATAGATCGACTAGCGGGGGAGCAGTACTTC. Translation gives CASSIDRLAGEQYF. V and J are TRBV19 and TRBJ2-7, with 11 positions matching TRBD2. Losses at the gene ends were 0 bases for V and 7 bases for J; bases not matched to a gene: 2. This CDR3 spans 14 amino acids. Germline CDR1 and CDR2: LNHDA and SQIVND (reference sequence). Complete variable domain (other parts from reference TRBV19 and TRBJ2-7): DGGITQSPKYLFRKEGQNVTLSCEQNLNHDAMYWYRQDPGQGLRLIYYSQIVNDFQKGDIAEGYSVSREKKESFPLTVTSAQKNPTAFYLCASSIDRLAGEQYFGPGTRLTVT.

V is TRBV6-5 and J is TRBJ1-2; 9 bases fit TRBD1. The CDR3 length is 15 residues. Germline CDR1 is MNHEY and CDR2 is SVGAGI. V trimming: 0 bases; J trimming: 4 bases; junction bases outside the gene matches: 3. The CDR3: CASSYSLTGGYGYTF. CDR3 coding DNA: TGTGCCAGCAGTTACTCGTTGACAGGGGGCTATGGCTACACCTTC.

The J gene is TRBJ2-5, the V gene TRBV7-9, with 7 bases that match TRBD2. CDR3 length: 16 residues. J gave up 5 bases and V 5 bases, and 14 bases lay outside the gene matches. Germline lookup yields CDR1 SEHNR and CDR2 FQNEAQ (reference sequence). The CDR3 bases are TGTGCCAGCAGCCCCCCCTCCCGGGGTAGCGGGGAGACCCAGTACTTC. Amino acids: CASSPPSRGSGETQYF.

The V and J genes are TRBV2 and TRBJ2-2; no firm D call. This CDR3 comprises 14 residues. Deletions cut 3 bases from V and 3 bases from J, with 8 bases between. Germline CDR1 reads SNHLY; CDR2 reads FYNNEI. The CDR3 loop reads CASSDLGYTGELFF. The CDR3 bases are TGTGCCAGCAGTGATTTAGGCTACACCGGGGAGCTGTTTTTT.

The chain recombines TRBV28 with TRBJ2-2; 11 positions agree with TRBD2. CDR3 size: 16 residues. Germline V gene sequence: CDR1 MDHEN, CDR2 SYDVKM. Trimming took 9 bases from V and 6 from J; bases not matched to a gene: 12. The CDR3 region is CASSVVAGGKAGELFF. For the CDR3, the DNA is TGTGCCAGTTCGGTGGTAGCGGGAGGGAAGGCCGGGGAGCTGTTTTTT.